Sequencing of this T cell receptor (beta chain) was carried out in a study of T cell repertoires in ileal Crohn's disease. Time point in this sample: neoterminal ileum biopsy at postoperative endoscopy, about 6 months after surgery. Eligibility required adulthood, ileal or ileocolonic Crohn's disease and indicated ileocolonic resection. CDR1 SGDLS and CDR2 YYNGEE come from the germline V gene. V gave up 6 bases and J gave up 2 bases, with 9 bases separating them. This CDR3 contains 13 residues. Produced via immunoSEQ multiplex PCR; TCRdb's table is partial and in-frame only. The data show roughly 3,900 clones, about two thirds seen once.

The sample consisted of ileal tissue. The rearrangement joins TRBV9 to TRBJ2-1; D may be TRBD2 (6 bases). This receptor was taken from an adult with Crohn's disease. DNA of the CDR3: TGTGCCAGCACCGGGAGCCCCTACAATGAGCAGTTCTTC. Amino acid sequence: CASTGSPYNEQFF.